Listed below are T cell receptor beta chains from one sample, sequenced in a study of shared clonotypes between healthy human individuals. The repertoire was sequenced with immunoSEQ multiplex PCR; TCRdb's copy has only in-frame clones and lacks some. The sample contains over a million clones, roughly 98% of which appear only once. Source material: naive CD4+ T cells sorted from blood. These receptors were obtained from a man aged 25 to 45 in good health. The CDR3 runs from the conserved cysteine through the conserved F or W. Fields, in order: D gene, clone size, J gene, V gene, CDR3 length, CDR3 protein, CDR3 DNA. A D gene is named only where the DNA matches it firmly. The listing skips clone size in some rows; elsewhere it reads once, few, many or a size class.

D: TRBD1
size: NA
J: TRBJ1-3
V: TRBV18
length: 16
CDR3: CASSPAGQGAGNTIYF
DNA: TGTGCCAGCTCACCTGCCGGACAGGGGGCAGGAAACACCATATATTTT

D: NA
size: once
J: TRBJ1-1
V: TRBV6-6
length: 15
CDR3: CASSYSPNMNTEAFF
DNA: TGTGCCAGCAGTTACTCACCAAACATGAACACTGAAGCTTTCTTT

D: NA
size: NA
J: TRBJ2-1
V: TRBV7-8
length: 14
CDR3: CASSNRDSYNEQFF
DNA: TGTGCCAGCAGCAACCGGGACTCATACAATGAGCAGTTCTTC

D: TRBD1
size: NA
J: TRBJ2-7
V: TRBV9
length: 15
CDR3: CASSPGQGPGGVEYF
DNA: TGTGCCAGCAGCCCGGGACAGGGGCCGGGGGGAGTCGAGTACTTC

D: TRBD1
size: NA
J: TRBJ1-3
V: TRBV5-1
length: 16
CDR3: CASSSGQGALGNTIYF
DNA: TGCGCCAGCAGCTCGGGACAGGGTGCATTAGGAAACACCATATATTTT

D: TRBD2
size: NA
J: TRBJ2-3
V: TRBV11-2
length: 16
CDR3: CASSLKLAGVTDTQYF
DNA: TGTGCCAGCAGCTTAAAGCTAGCGGGAGTGACAGATACGCAGTATTTT

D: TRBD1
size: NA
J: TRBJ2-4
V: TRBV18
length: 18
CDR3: CASSPRPGQGTPKNIQYF
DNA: TGTGCCAGCTCACCACGTCCGGGACAGGGAACGCCCAAAAACATTCAGTACTTC

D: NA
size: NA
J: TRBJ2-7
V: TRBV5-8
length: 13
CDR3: CASSRAPNYEQYF
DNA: TGTGCCAGCAGCCGAGCCCCGAACTACGAGCAGTACTTC

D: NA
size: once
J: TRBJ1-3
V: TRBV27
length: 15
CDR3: CASSLAGTFGNTIYF
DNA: TGTGCCAGCAGTCTAGCCGGGACCTTTGGAAACACCATATATTTT

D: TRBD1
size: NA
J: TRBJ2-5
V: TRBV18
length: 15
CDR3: CASSPPTGALETQYF
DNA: TGTGCCAGCTCACCACCGACAGGGGCATTGGAGACCCAGTACTTC

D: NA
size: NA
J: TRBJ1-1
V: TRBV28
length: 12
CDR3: CASYAPETEAFF
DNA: TGTGCCAGCTACGCGCCAGAGACTGAAGCTTTCTTT

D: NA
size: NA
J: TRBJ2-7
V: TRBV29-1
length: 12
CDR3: CSVDYDPTWRHF
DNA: TGCAGCGTTGACTACGACCCAACCTGGCGGCACTTC

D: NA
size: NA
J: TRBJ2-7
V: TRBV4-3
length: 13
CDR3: CASSPVGTGEQYF
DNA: TGCGCCAGCAGCCCCGTCGGGACCGGGGAGCAGTACTTC

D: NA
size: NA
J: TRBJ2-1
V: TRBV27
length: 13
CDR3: CASSPPSLGEQFF
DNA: TGTGCCAGCAGTCCCCCGTCTCTCGGTGAGCAGTTCTTC

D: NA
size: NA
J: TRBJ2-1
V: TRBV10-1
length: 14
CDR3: CASSDRRSYNEQFF
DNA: TGCGCCAGCAGTGACCGCCGGTCCTACAATGAGCAGTTCTTC

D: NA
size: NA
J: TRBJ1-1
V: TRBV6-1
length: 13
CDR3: CASRLTVSGEAFF
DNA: TGTGCCAGCAGGTTAACAGTGAGTGGTGAAGCTTTCTTT

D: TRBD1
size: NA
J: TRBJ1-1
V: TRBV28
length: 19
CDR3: CASSSLLWGQGAMNTEAFF
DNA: TGTGCCAGCAGTTCCCTCCTCTGGGGACAGGGGGCGATGAACACTGAAGCTTTCTTT

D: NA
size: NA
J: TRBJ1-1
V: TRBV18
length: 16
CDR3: CASSPPRGRMNTEAFF
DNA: TGTGCCAGCTCACCCCCCCGGGGGCGGATGAACACTGAAGCTTTCTTT

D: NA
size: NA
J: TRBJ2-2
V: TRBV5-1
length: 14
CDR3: CASSLFRHSGELFF
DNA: TGCGCCAGCAGCTTGTTCCGACACTCCGGGGAGCTGTTTTTT

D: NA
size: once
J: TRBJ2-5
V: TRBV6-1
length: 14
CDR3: CASSEIRRRETQYF
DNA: TGTGCCAGCAGTGAAATCAGACGGAGGGAGACCCAGTACTTC

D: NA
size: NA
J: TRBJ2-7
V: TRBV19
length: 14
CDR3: CASSNAGTSYEQYF
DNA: TGTGCCAGTAGTAATGCGGGTACCTCCTACGAGCAGTACTTC

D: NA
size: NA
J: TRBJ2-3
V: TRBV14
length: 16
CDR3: CASSQNLGDSRDTQYF
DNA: TGTGCCAGCAGCCAAAACTTAGGCGACTCTCGGGATACGCAGTATTTT

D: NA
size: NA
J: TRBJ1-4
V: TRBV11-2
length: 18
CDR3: CASSLWGLGVSTNEKLFF
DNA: TGTGCCAGCAGCTTATGGGGTTTGGGGGTATCAACTAATGAAAAACTGTTTTTT

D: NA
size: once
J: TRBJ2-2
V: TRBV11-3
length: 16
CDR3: CASSTTGASNTGELFF
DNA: TGTGCCAGCAGCACGACGGGGGCATCGAACACCGGGGAGCTGTTTTTT

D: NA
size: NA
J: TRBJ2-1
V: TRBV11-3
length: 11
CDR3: CASSINNEQFF
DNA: TGTGCCAGCAGCATCAACAATGAGCAGTTCTTC

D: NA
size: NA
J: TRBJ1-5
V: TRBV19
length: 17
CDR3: CASSLSDILLVGQPQHF
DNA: TGTGCCAGTAGTCTATCGGACATACTACTCGTCGGGCAGCCCCAGCATTTT

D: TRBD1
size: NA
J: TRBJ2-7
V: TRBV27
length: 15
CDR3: CASSSRQGARYEQYF
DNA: TGTGCCAGCAGTTCCCGACAGGGGGCACGGTACGAGCAGTACTTC

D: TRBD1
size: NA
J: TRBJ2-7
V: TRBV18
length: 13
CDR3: CASSQGQGGEQYF
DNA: TGTGCCAGCTCACAGGGACAGGGGGGGGAGCAGTACTTC

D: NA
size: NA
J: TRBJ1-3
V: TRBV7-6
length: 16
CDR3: CASSLAPGARGNTIYF
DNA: TGTGCCAGCAGCTTAGCTCCGGGGGCAAGGGGAAACACCATATATTTT

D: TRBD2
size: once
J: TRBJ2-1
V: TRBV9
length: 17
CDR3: CASSVGTSGLIGNEQFF
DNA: TGTGCCAGCAGCGTAGGGACTAGCGGCTTGATTGGGAATGAGCAGTTCTTC

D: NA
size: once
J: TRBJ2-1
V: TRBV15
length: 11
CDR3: CATSRARAQFF
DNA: TGTGCCACCAGCAGGGCCAGGGCGCAGTTCTTC

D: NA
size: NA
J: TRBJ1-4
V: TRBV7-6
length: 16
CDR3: CASSFTLGAGNEKLFF
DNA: TGTGCCAGCAGCTTTACCCTCGGGGCGGGGAATGAAAAACTGTTTTTT

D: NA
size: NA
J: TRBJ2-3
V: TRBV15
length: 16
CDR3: CATSRDRRGDSDTQYF
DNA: TGTGCCACCAGCAGAGATAGGAGGGGAGACTCAGATACGCAGTATTTT

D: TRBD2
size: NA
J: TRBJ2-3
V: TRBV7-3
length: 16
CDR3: CASSLGTSGNTDTQYF
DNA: TGTGCCAGCAGCCTCGGGACTAGCGGGAACACAGATACGCAGTATTTT

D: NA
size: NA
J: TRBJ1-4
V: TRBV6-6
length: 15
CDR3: CASSYGLDLREKLFF
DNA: TGTGCCAGCAGTTACGGCCTCGACCTTCGAGAAAAACTGTTTTTT

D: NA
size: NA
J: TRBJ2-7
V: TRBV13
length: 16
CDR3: CASSLSGGRGAYEQYF
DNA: TGTGCCAGCAGCTTATCGGGGGGCCGCGGAGCCTACGAGCAGTACTTC

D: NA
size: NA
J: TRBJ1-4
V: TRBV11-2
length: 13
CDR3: CASKRGLNEKLFF
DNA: TGTGCCAGCAAACGGGGTCTCAATGAAAAACTGTTTTTT

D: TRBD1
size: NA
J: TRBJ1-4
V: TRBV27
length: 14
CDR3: CASSLTGGGEKLFF
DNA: TGTGCCAGCAGTTTGACAGGGGGCGGAGAAAAACTGTTTTTT

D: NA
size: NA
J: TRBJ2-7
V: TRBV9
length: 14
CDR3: CASSVSQGSLEQYF
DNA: TGTGCCAGCAGCGTAAGTCAGGGGTCCCTCGAGCAGTACTTC

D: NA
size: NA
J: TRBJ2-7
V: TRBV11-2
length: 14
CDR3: CASSLSLSPYEQYF
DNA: TGTGCCAGCAGCTTATCACTCTCCCCCTACGAGCAGTACTTC

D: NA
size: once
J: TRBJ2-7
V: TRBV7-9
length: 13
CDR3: CASSLGWRGEQYF
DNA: TGTGCCAGCAGCTTAGGGTGGCGGGGTGAGCAGTACTTC

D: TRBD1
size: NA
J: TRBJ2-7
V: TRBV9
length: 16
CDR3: CASSVDAGTGSYEQYF
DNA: TGTGCCAGCAGCGTAGACGCCGGGACAGGATCATACGAGCAGTACTTC

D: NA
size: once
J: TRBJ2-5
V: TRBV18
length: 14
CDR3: CASSPPGVKETQYF
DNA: TGTGCCAGCTCACCACCGGGAGTAAAAGAGACCCAGTACTTC

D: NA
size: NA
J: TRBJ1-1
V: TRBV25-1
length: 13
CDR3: CASSAPGDTEAFF
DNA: TGTGCCAGCAGTGCCCCAGGGGACACTGAAGCTTTCTTT

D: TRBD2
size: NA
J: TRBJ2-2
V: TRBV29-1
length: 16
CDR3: CSVEGSGRGSTGELFF
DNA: TGCAGCGTTGAGGGGAGCGGGAGAGGTAGCACCGGGGAGCTGTTTTTT

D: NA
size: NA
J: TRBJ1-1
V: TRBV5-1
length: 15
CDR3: CASSVSQVPNTEAFF
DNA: TGCGCCAGCAGCGTGTCCCAGGTTCCGAACACTGAAGCTTTCTTT

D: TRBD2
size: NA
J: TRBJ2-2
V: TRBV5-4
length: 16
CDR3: CASSLWTRSNTGELFF
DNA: TGTGCCAGCAGCTTGTGGACTAGGTCGAACACCGGGGAGCTGTTTTTT

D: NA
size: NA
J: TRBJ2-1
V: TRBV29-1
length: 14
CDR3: CSVGDRALNNEQFF
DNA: TGCAGCGTTGGGGACCGGGCCTTAAACAATGAGCAGTTCTTC

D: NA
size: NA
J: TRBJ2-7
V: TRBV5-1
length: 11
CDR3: CASSRDYEQYF
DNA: TGCGCCAGCAGCCGGGACTACGAGCAGTACTTC